Presented here are 26 T cell receptor beta chains from one specimen sequenced in a study of blood T cell repertoires in COVID-19. Here immunoSEQ multiplex PCR was the method, and the copy in TCRdb shows in-frame clones only, minus some. The table shows fewer than 400,000 clones, with 85% occurring only once. Specimen: peripheral blood. Source of these receptors: a woman between 18 and 29 years old with acute or convalescent COVID-19.

The V gene is TRBV2, the J gene TRBJ1-2; D not certain. Per the germline V gene, CDR1 is SNHLY and CDR2 is FYNNEI. Trimming pared 4 bases from V and 3 bases from J, leaving 12 bases between. The CDR3 runs to 14 residues. This CDR3 is CASSATGSDYGYTF. The CDR3 bases are TGTGCCAGCAGTGCCACGGGGTCCGACTATGGCTACACCTTC.

The rearrangement uses TRBV7-9 and TRBJ2-1, with D perhaps matching TRBD2 (6 bases). V was clipped by 1 base and J by 6 bases, with 7 bases between them. This CDR3 is built from 13 residues. Germline V gives CDR1 SEHNR, CDR2 FQNEAQ (reference sequence). CDR3: CASSLEGLNEQFF. CDR3 nucleotide sequence: TGTGCCAGCAGCTTAGAGGGACTCAATGAGCAGTTCTTC. Full variable domain (rest looked up from reference TRBV7-9 and TRBJ2-1): DTGVSQNPRHKITKRGQNVTFRCDPISEHNRLYWYRQTLGQGPEFLTYFQNEAQLEKSRLLSDRFSAERPKGSFSTLEIQRTEQGDSAMYLCASSLEGLNEQFFGPGTRLTVL.

The chain couples TRBV27 to TRBJ2-1, with 12 bases fitting TRBD2. CDR1 is MNHEY, CDR2 SMNVEV, per germline (reference sequence). The CDR3 has 16 residues. The V gene end was trimmed by 5 bases and the J gene end by 4 bases; junction bases not matched to a gene: 6. The CDR3 region is CASSMTSGGKYNEQFF. The CDR3 coding sequence is TGTGCCAGCAGTATGACTAGCGGGGGAAAATACAATGAGCAGTTCTTC.

This clone occurred a few times. The rearrangement joins TRBV5-1 to TRBJ2-2; tentatively, D is TRBD2 (6 bases). The CDR3 length is 15 residues. Germline V gene lookup returns CDR1 SGHRS and CDR2 YFSETQ. V lost 2 bases and J lost 4, with 12 bases in between. CDR3 protein: CASSFSPAGTGELFF. The CDR3, as DNA: TGCGCCAGCAGCTTTTCCCCAGCGGGCACCGGGGAGCTGTTTTTT. Full variable domain (outside the CDR3, taken from reference TRBV5-1 and TRBJ2-2): KAGVTQTPRYLIKTRGQQVTLSCSPISGHRSVSWYQQTPGQGLQFLFEYFSETQRNKGNFPGRFSGRQFSNSRSEMNVSTLELGDSALYLCASSFSPAGTGELFFGEGSRLTVL.

This clone was observed a few times. The chain combines TRBV24-1 with TRBJ2-2; 11 nucleotides agree with TRBD2. Germline CDR1 and CDR2: KGHDR and SFDVKD. This CDR3 is built from 21 residues. Trimming removed 12 bases from V and 0 bases from J; junction bases left unmatched: 23. The CDR3: CAPSTRGPRTSGPTNTGELFF. The CDR3 region has the DNA TGTGCCCCCTCGACTAGGGGGCCCCGGACTAGCGGGCCCACGAACACCGGGGAGCTGTTTTTT.

The chain recombines TRBV7-9 with TRBJ2-3, with 8 bases matching TRBD1. Looked up from germline, CDR1 is SEHNR and CDR2 is FQNEAQ (reference sequence). The CDR3 covers 15 residues. V lost 5 bases to trimming and J lost 0 bases; unmatched junction nucleotides: 4. CDR3: CASSPGQASTDTQYF. Here the CDR3 DNA reads TGTGCCAGCAGCCCGGGACAGGCTAGCACAGATACGCAGTATTTT.

The V call is TRBV6-1, the J call TRBJ2-5; D may be TRBD1 (6 bases). Trimming left V 1 base short and J 4 bases short, with 7 bases between. Germline CDR1 and CDR2: MNHNS and SASEGT. This CDR3 region has 13 residues. Here the CDR3 reads CASSEGGPETQYF. CDR3 coding DNA: TGTGCCAGCAGTGAAGGGGGGCCAGAGACCCAGTACTTC.

J is TRBJ2-1 and V is TRBV2, with D unresolved. This CDR3 is 14 amino acids long. CDR1 is SNHLY and CDR2 is FYNNEI in the germline V gene. V was clipped by 3 bases and J by 2 bases, with 8 bases between them. The CDR3 is CASSETPAYNEQFF. CDR3 DNA: TGTGCCAGCAGTGAGACACCGGCCTACAATGAGCAGTTCTTC.

The V gene is TRBV30, the J gene TRBJ1-1; D is uncertain. The germline gives CDR1 GTSNPN, CDR2 SVGIG (reference sequence). V was pared by 2 bases and J by 4 bases, with 8 bases between. The CDR3 has 12 residues. Here the CDR3 reads CAWSLDITEAFF. For the CDR3, the DNA is TGTGCCTGGAGTCTTGACATCACTGAAGCTTTCTTT.

The chain employs TRBV12-5 and TRBJ2-2, with D perhaps matching TRBD2 (5 bases). Trimming cost V 4 bases and J 7 bases, with 16 bases left between them. Per the germline V gene, CDR1 is LGHNT and CDR2 is FRNRAP. The CDR3 totals 15 residues. The CDR3 region has the DNA TGTGCTAGTGGTTGGGCAGGACCGGAGGTCGGGGAGCTGTTTTTT. Its protein product is CASGWAGPEVGELFF.

The V call is TRBV28, the J call TRBJ1-5; D unclear. The germline V gene has CDR1 MDHEN and CDR2 SYDVKM. Trimming stripped 4 bases from V and 2 bases from J, with 9 bases between. This CDR3 is 14 amino acids long. CDR3 sequence (DNA): TGTGCCAGCAGTTCTTACAGTGGCAATCAGCCCCAGCATTTT. Protein: CASSSYSGNQPQHF.

This chain uses TRBV7-9 with TRBJ1-1; the D is unclear. The germline CDR1 and CDR2 sequences are SEHNR and FQNEAQ (reference sequence). The CDR3 is 14 residues long. V lost 5 bases and J 7 bases, leaving 17 bases between the germline ends. DNA of the CDR3: TGTGCCAGCAGCCGATCGACACAGCCAAATGAAGCTTTCTTT. This codes for CASSRSTQPNEAFF.

This clone showed up just once. The chain carries TRBV2 and TRBJ1-1; TRBD1 is a possible D gene (6 bases). The CDR3 covers 13 residues. In germline, CDR1 is SNHLY, CDR2 FYNNEI. The V gene lost 9 bases and the J gene lost 3 bases, with 14 bases spanning the gap. The CDR3 loop reads CARRRGGDTEAFF. The CDR3 DNA reads TGTGCCAGAAGGAGGGGGGGAGACACTGAAGCTTTCTTT.

The rearrangement joins TRBV28 to TRBJ2-6; weak D call: TRBD1 (5 bases). Between the trimmed V and J ends, which lost 4 bases and 0 bases, there was a span of 10 bases. CDR1 is MDHEN, CDR2 SYDVKM, per germline. The CDR3 consists of 16 residues. CDR3 sequence (DNA): TGTGCCAGCAGTTCTGGACAAACCTCTGGGGCCAACGTCCTGACTTTC. Protein product: CASSSGQTSGANVLTF.

V and J are TRBV5-5 and TRBJ1-1, with D perhaps TRBD1 (6 bases). Trimming cost V 4 bases and J 2 bases, with 18 bases left between them. CDR1 and CDR2 (germline): SGHKS, YYEKEE (reference sequence). The CDR3 has 16 residues. The CDR3 nucleotides read TGTGCCAGCAGCCCGAGGGAGGGGGTAGTAAACACTGAAGCTTTCTTT. Translating it yields CASSPREGVVNTEAFF.

CDR3 protein: CASSQGPITGGYEKLFF. As DNA, the CDR3 is TGTGCCAGCAGCCAAGGGCCCATCACAGGGGGCTATGAAAAACTGTTTTTT. The chain recombines TRBV3-1 (or the pseudogene TRBV3-2) with TRBJ1-4; 9 nucleotides match TRBD1. Germline CDR1 and CDR2: LGHDT and YNNKEL (reference sequence). The CDR3 sequence is 17 residues long. V was clipped by 1 base and J by 6 bases; unmatched bases: 9.

This sequence joins TRBV5-6 and TRBJ1-2; 7 nucleotides agree with TRBD1. CDR1 and CDR2 from the germline V gene are SGHDT and YYEEEE. Losses at the gene ends were 3 bases for V and 5 bases for J; bases not matched to a gene: 10. This CDR3 has 15 residues. CDR3 coding DNA: TGTGCCAGCAGCTCCTCGACAGGGTCGGAATATGGCTACACCTTC. Its translation is CASSSSTGSEYGYTF.

This chain links TRBV7-9 with TRBJ2-7, with 10 nucleotides matching TRBD2. This CDR3 has 15 amino acids. With 5 bases clipped from V and 5 bases from J, the junction kept 9 bases outside the gene matches. Germline V lookup: CDR1 SEHNR, CDR2 FQNEAQ (reference sequence). The CDR3 protein is CASSPLAGEGNEQYF. The DNA of the CDR3 is TGTGCCAGCAGCCCGCTAGCGGGAGAAGGAAACGAGCAGTACTTC. Drawing the rest from reference TRBV7-9 and TRBJ2-7, the complete variable domain is DTGVSQNPRHKITKRGQNVTFRCDPISEHNRLYWYRQTLGQGPEFLTYFQNEAQLEKSRLLSDRFSAERPKGSFSTLEIQRTEQGDSAMYLCASSPLAGEGNEQYFGPGTRLTVT.

This chain connects TRBV9 to TRBJ1-1, with D possibly being TRBD1 (6 bases). Germline CDR1 SGDLS, CDR2 YYNGEE. This CDR3 region has 16 residues. Trimming took 0 bases from V and 5 from J, leaving 17 bases between them. CDR3 DNA sequence: TGTGCCAGCAGCGTAGGAGGGTCAGGGGTAACGACTGAAGCTTTCTTT. It is translated as CASSVGGSGVTTEAFF. The whole variable domain, filled in from reference TRBV9 and TRBJ1-1, reads DSGVTQTPKHLITATGQRVTLRCSPRSGDLSVYWYQQSLDQGLQFLIQYYNGEERAKGNILERFSAQQFPDLHSELNLSSLELGDSALYFCASSVGGSGVTTEAFFGQGTRLTVV.

This clone was seen once. The rearrangement joins TRBV10-1 to TRBJ2-2, with TRBD2 matching over 7 bases. The V gene end was trimmed by 6 bases and the J gene end by 3 bases; junction bases not matched to a gene: 10. The V gene's germline CDR1 is WNHNN and CDR2 SYGVQD (reference sequence). CDR3 length equals 16 residues. CDR3 sequence (DNA): TGCGCCAGCAGCATTAGGGGCGGGGGAGACACCGGGGAGCTGTTTTTT. Translated, it gives CASSIRGGGDTGELFF.

This rearrangement joins TRBV6-5 to TRBJ1-5, with 10 bases lining up with TRBD1. From germline, CDR1 is MNHEY and CDR2 SVGAGI. CDR3 length: 15 amino acids. The V gene end was trimmed by 6 bases and the J gene end by 2 bases; junction bases not matched to a gene: 4. The CDR3 here is CASSGQGGGNQPQHF. The CDR3 DNA reads as TGTGCCAGCAGCGGACAGGGGGGAGGCAATCAGCCCCAGCATTTT.

The chain joins TRBV5-1 to TRBJ1-3; 8 positions match TRBD1. V trimming: 4 bases; J trimming: 4 bases; junction bases outside the gene matches: 4. Germline loops: CDR1 SGHRS, CDR2 YFSETQ. The CDR3 length is 14 residues. CDR3 amino acids: CASSPDRVGNTIYF. CDR3 bases: TGCGCCAGCAGCCCGGACAGGGTAGGAAACACCATATATTTT.

The V and J genes are TRBV15 and TRBJ1-1; D gene ambiguous. This CDR3 has 15 amino acids. V lost 0 bases to trimming and J lost 3 bases, with 11 bases between them. Germline-derived CDR1 and CDR2 are LNHNV and YYDKDF (reference sequence). The CDR3, as DNA: TGTGCCACCAGCAGAGATAGTTCTTTGGACACTGAAGCTTTCTTT. Translated: CATSRDSSLDTEAFF.

This chain links TRBV5-6 with TRBJ2-1; D remains ambiguous. This CDR3 region has 14 residues. Looked up from germline, CDR1 is SGHDT and CDR2 is YYEEEE. Trimming took off 1 base at V and 3 bases at J, with 8 bases between the two ends. CDR3 in amino acids: CASSLYQIYNEQFF. In nucleotides, the CDR3 is TGTGCCAGCAGCTTGTACCAGATCTACAATGAGCAGTTCTTC.

This clone was observed once. Here the CDR3 reads CAWSVRRLGQPQHF. DNA for the CDR3: TGTGCCTGGAGTGTACGGCGGTTAGGTCAGCCCCAGCATTTT. The chain employs TRBV30 and TRBJ1-5; D not resolved. V was cut by 0 bases and J by 6 bases, with 12 bases left in between. The CDR3 runs 14 residues. Per the germline V gene, CDR1 is GTSNPN and CDR2 is SVGIG (reference sequence).

This rearrangement joins TRBV27 to TRBJ2-7, with a possible D match to TRBD2 (5 bases). This CDR3 region has 13 residues. V lost 10 bases and J 2 bases, leaving 15 bases between the germline ends. Germline V gene sequence: CDR1 MNHEY, CDR2 SMNVEV (reference sequence). The DNA of the CDR3 is TGTGCCACCGGACGGGGATCTACCTACGAGCAGTACTTC. Amino acid sequence: CATGRGSTYEQYF.